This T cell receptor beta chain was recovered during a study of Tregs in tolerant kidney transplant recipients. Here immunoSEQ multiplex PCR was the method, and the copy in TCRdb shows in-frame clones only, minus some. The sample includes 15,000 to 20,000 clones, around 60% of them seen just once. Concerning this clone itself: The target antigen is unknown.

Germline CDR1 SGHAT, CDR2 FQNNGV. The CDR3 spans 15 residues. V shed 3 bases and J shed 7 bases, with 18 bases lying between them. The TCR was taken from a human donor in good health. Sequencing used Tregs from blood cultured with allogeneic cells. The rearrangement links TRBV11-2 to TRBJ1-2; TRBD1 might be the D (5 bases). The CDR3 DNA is TGTGCCAGCAGCTTGACCTATCCGCAGGGAACTGGCTACACCTTC. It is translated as CASSLTYPQGTGYTF.